This TCR beta chain was obtained from a study of human T cells and chemical hapten exposure. Across the whole study: Across its roughly 23 weeks, the study gave patients weekly diphenylcyclopropenone doses to the scalp. Variation in per-sample TCR yields came mainly from small pooled library volume differences.

TCRdb fed the RACE reads into MiXCR, producing one record per CDR3 protein. The profile covers about 110,000 distinct CDR3 sequences, with roughly an eighth appearing a single time and around 1.5% taken by the ten largest. Regarding time point: pre-sensitization, week 0. Treatment described: therapeutic diphenylcyclopropenone sensitization with weekly scalp DPC. Sequencing started from total RNA isolated from unfractionated whole blood. This clonotype was counted only a few times. CDR3 length: 15 residues. V was cut by 0 bases and J by 0 bases, with 12 bases left in between. Germline V gene lookup returns CDR1 DFQATT and CDR2 SNEGSKA (reference sequence).

The rearrangement links TRBV20-1 to TRBJ2-7, with a possible D match to TRBD2 (6 bases). The sequencing here drew on whole blood, taken in connection with sensitization to the hapten diphenylcyclopropenone (DPC). The clonotype originates from a woman aged 50 to 60 with alopecia areata. Some clones in this sample may be carry-over from other donors' samples. The CDR3 loop reads CSARDLWGLSYEQYF. The CDR3 DNA reads TGCAGTGCTAGAGATCTGTGGGGACTCTCCTACGAGCAGTACTTC.